Listed here is a single T cell receptor (beta chain). As yet, its antigen is unknown. The entry originates in a study of OX40 agonist ivuxolimab in advanced cancers. Study-level results: The study did not work out the antigen specificity of the expanded peripheral T cells. Researchers report that CD8+ T cells had, on average, more expanded clones than CD4+.

Generated by immunoSEQ multiplex PCR, the TCRdb table keeps only in-frame clones and is missing some. The data show about 85,000 clones, roughly 85% seen once. This CDR3 spans 15 amino acids. The junction had 2 bases not matched to a gene; V was cut back by 0 bases and J by 5 bases. Looked up from germline, CDR1 is SGDLS and CDR2 is YYNGEE. The chain has TRBV9 and TRBJ1-4, with 9 nucleotides matching TRBD1. The TCR originated in an adult with an advanced solid tumor such as melanoma, head and neck, liver or kidney cancer. Sequencing was performed on CD4+ or CD8+ T cells sorted from blood, taken in a trial of the OX40 agonist ivuxolimab. The CDR3 coding sequence is TGTGCCAGCAGCGTAGTCGGACAGGGGAATGAAAAACTGTTTTTT. Protein sequence: CASSVVGQGNEKLFF.